The T cell receptor beta chain described here comes from a study of shared clonotypes between healthy human individuals (dated by TCRdb to the early 2020s). Turning to the overall study: The cohort comprised a couple of women and a few men aged 18 to 49 years. For each donor, three plates each were used for CD4 naive and CD4 memory, two plates were used for CD8 naive, and one plate was used for CD8 memory. To estimate repertoire size and how much clonotype sharing occurs between individuals, the study deeply sequenced the blood TCR repertoires of about five healthy adults. To increase sequencing depth and limit assay-specific biases, different laboratories used diverse techniques to prepare libraries and sequence TCR repertoires. Each donor's leukapheresis produced roughly between roughly 0.85 and 10 billion PBMCs.

The germline ends are 20 bases apart after V is trimmed by 7 bases and J by 5 bases. The CDR1 and CDR2 encoded by the germline V gene (reference sequence) are LNHNV and YYDKDF. Inclusive of the bounding cysteine and phenylalanine, the CDR3 is 15 residues long. CDR3 DNA only is kept here, 45 bases in frame from base 1. On the study overall, not on this receptor specifically: The small number of donors limited the genetic and exposure-history diversity represented. Even with the large sequencing depth, rarefaction of the sorted-subset datasets indicated that sequencing was incomplete. Pairwise subsampling indicated that sequencing depth was expected to affect the degree of clonotype sharing among donors. When a handful of donors were compared, the shared fraction of clonotypes was about 5% for naive CD4, 3.5% to 4% for naive CD8, 2.3% for memory CD4, and 0.35% to 0.5% for memory CD8. Clonotypes shared by all four sorted-subset donors showed higher generation probabilities than non-shared clonotypes. Sampling was restricted to blood, and TCR repertoires in tissues likely differ from the TCR repertoires found in blood. Naive subsets generally had larger estimated clonotype richness than memory subsets did.

Using the deep immunoSEQ assay, multiplex PCR amplified TCR CDR3 regions from genomic DNA. Extracted genomic DNA from each cell subset was distributed evenly across all wells of several immunoSEQ 96-well plates, and each plate was treated as a replicate. For sorted subsets, around 200 ng genomic DNA, equal to some 28,000 T cell genomes, was loaded into each replicate PCR. Purified libraries were quantified with a Qubit 3.0 fluorometer, sized on a Bioanalyzer 2100, and re-quantified with the KAPA Library Quantification kit. Every immunoSEQ 96-well plate was sequenced on a separate single-read 150-cycle Illumina NextSeq 550 flow cell. The original methods were these. Because only junctional sequences without quality scores were contained in the immunoSEQ output, filtering matching that applied to full-length reads could not be performed. To assign V/J genes and CDR3, sequences were annotated using PyIR, a Python wrapper for IgBLAST v1.9, with IMGT germline references. Any read was removed if the V/J assignment was weak (E-value above 1e-6), the CDR3 was missing, or the read contained stop codons, out-of-frame junctions, or ambiguous translated residues. V3J clonotypes were defined as sequences sharing the same inferred V gene, J gene, and CDR3 amino acid sequence. Percentage overlap between repertoires was calculated by dividing the number of shared unique clonotypes by the size of the smaller repertoire. Repertoire richness was assessed with RTK rarefaction, the Chao1 estimator, and Recon v2.1 estimates of unobserved clonotypes. OLGA was used to compute generation probabilities for all TCRbeta clonotypes that the gDNA method yielded from a few donors. This immuneACCESS table, as held by TCRdb, lists in-frame sequences with V and J called but not all clones. Of the missing ones, under half trace to an unresolved V gene in checked studies; the others have no known cause. The DNA was the basis for D and trimming; V, J and clone size are from that table. This sample gives a few million clones in total; over 85% of them show up just once. The top ten hold under 0.15% of the sample.

The donors were healthy, HIV-negative adults who had no recently reported acute infections or vaccinations. Every donor was a Caucasian adult living in Nashville, Tennessee, USA. CD4+ T cells were enriched through magnetic negative selection, after which naive cells were positively selected on CD45RA and the remaining negative fraction served as the memory subset. Blood was collected by leukapheresis, and PBMCs were isolated by Ficoll-Histopaque density gradient centrifugation and then cryopreserved in liquid nitrogen vapor phase. Analytical flow cytometry was used to check the purity and quantity of each magnetically sorted T cell population. From each sorted fraction, genomic DNA was isolated and quantified by UV absorbance on a Nanodrop 2000c. With regard to this clone: Its antigen is unknown. Per-nucleotide qualities are absent, and no much larger clonotype sits a single base away.

The rearranged segments are TRBV15 and TRBJ2-5, with no confidently assigned D gene. Sequencing was performed on naive CD4+ T cells sorted from blood. Per the publication, the cell subset or site label means: CD45RA+ positively selected. The sequence was obtained from a man in his late teens or twenties in good health. The DNA is TGTGCCACCACCGAGGAGCAAGTACGTGCGGAGACCCAGTACTTC. Its protein product is CATTEEQVRAETQYF.